A single sample is the source of the 29 T cell receptor beta chains below, sequenced in a study of blood T cell repertoires in COVID-19. Using immunoSEQ multiplex PCR, the repertoire was profiled, and TCRdb retains in-frame clones only, with some absent. The profile covers 380,000 or so clones, with over 75% appearing a single time and around 2.1% taken by the ten largest. Sequenced material: PBMCs or T cells enriched from blood (not recorded which). The receptors derive from a woman in her forties with acute COVID-19.

The rearrangement uses TRBV29-1 and TRBJ2-7; TRBD2 matches at 12 bases. This CDR3 has 13 amino acids. The trim removed 6 bases at V and 4 bases at J, leaving 4 bases unmatched. CDR1 SQVTM and CDR2 ANQGSEA come from the germline V gene. The CDR3 DNA is TGCAGCGTCAGTGGGACTAGCGGGTACGAGCAGTACTTC. This sequence encodes CSVSGTSGYEQYF.

The V call is TRBV19, the J call TRBJ2-7; 8 bases agree with TRBD1. This CDR3 contains 13 residues. After removal of 3 bases from V and 7 bases from J, the junction contained 5 bases not matched to a gene. Germline assignment: CDR1 LNHDA and CDR2 SQIVND (reference sequence). The CDR3: CASSIQGAEEQYF. CDR3 coding DNA: TGTGCCAGTAGTATTCAGGGGGCGGAAGAGCAGTACTTC.

The rearrangement joins TRBV10-1 to TRBJ2-5, with 7 nucleotides matching TRBD2. Germline values: CDR1 WNHNN, CDR2 SYGVQD (reference sequence). This CDR3 contains 12 residues. V lost 8 bases to trimming and J lost 0 bases; unmatched junction nucleotides: 0. The CDR3: CASAGDQETQYF. The CDR3 DNA is TGCGCCAGCGCGGGGGACCAAGAGACCCAGTACTTC.

This chain joins TRBV7-6 and TRBJ2-1, with no clear D. The germline gives CDR1 SGHVS, CDR2 FNYEAQ. CDR3 length: 15 residues. V lost 6 bases and J lost 3, with 15 bases in between. The DNA for the CDR3 is TGTGCCAGCAGGGCCGATGGGCCGGACTACAATGAGCAGTTCTTC. Protein product: CASRADGPDYNEQFF.

DNA for the CDR3: TGTGCCAGCAGTGTTAACAGGGGCGGCAATTCACCCCTCCACTTT. The encoded protein is CASSVNRGGNSPLHF. V gene TRBV2 combines with J gene TRBJ1-6, with TRBD1 matching 7 bases. Germline V gives CDR1 SNHLY, CDR2 FYNNEI. The CDR3 length is 15 residues. Unmatched junction bases numbered 7, after V lost 4 bases and J lost 7 bases. The whole variable domain, remainder taken from reference TRBV2 and TRBJ1-6, is EPEVTQTPSHQVTQMGQEVILRCVPISNHLYFYWYRQILGQKVEFLVSFYNNEISEKSEIFDDQFSVERPDGSNFTLKIRSTKLEDSAMYFCASSVNRGGNSPLHFGNGTRLTVT.

Only one count was recorded for this clone. The CDR3 coding sequence is TGTGCCAGCAGTCTAGGCCGAACCGGGGAGCTGTTTTTT. Translating it yields CASSLGRTGELFF. This sequence joins TRBV11-3 and TRBJ2-2; no clear D. CDR3 size: 13 residues. Per the germline V gene, CDR1 is SGHNT and CDR2 is YENEEA. V lost 6 bases and J lost 5, with 10 bases in between.

V gene TRBV13 combines with J gene TRBJ2-1, with 13 bases lining up with TRBD2. The CDR3 extends over 17 amino acids. J gave up 9 bases and V 3 bases, and 11 bases lay outside the gene matches. Looked up from germline, CDR1 is PRHDT and CDR2 is FYEKMQ (reference sequence). The CDR3 region is CASSFTGLAGIGGEQFF. The CDR3 DNA reads as TGTGCCAGCAGCTTTACGGGACTAGCGGGGATCGGGGGTGAGCAGTTCTTC.

This chain uses TRBV5-4 with TRBJ2-3; D is unclear. Germline values: CDR1 SGHNT, CDR2 YYREEE (reference sequence). V was trimmed by 4 bases and J by 6 bases, leaving 12 bases between them. This CDR3 region has 13 residues. The CDR3 DNA follows: TGTGCCAGCAGCGGTCAGACTTTGGATACGCAGTATTTT. Translation: CASSGQTLDTQYF.

The chain joins TRBV2 to TRBJ1-5; possible D gene TRBD1, 5 bases. Germline loops: CDR1 SNHLY, CDR2 FYNNEI. The germline V and J ends were trimmed by 3 bases and 5 bases, with 8 bases remaining between them. The CDR3 runs to 13 residues. The CDR3 nucleotides read TGTGCCAGCAGTGAGTTAGGGGATCAGCCCCAGCATTTT. It translates to CASSELGDQPQHF.

The gene calls are TRBV30 and TRBJ2-5; 8 nucleotides align to TRBD1. The CDR3 runs 15 residues. V lost 2 bases and J lost 5; bases outside the gene matches: 10. The germline CDR1 and CDR2 sequences are GTSNPN and SVGIG (reference sequence). The CDR3 region is CAWSPGTGFRETQYF. The CDR3 bases are TGTGCCTGGAGTCCCGGGACAGGTTTTCGGGAGACCCAGTACTTC.

This clone was detected once. The V call is TRBV4-1, the J call TRBJ1-4; no clear D gene. V lost 6 bases to trimming and J lost 0 bases, with 14 bases between them. The CDR3 runs to 16 residues. CDR1 MGHRA and CDR2 YSYEKL come from the germline V gene. The CDR3 DNA reads TGCGCCAGCAGTCTCTCACGGCAGGCAACTAATGAAAAACTGTTTTTT. It translates to CASSLSRQATNEKLFF.

CDR3 in amino acids: CAWSAETGGDEKLFF. In nucleotides, the CDR3 is TGTGCCTGGAGTGCCGAGACAGGGGGCGATGAAAAACTGTTTTTT. J is TRBJ1-4 and V is TRBV30, with 10 bases identical to TRBD1. The CDR3 is 15 residues long. V shed 1 base, J shed 6 bases, and the junction held 5 bases outside the gene matches. Germline CDR1 is GTSNPN and CDR2 is SVGIG (reference sequence).

The chain couples TRBV18 to TRBJ1-1; no definite D call. Germline CDR1 KGHSH, CDR2 LQKENI. The CDR3 has 15 amino acids. Trimming pared 4 bases from V and 3 bases from J, leaving 15 bases between. The CDR3 DNA follows: TGTGCCAGCTCACTTAACGCTGGGAGGGACACTGAAGCTTTCTTT. The encoded protein is CASSLNAGRDTEAFF.

The rearrangement uses TRBV5-1 and TRBJ2-1; the match to TRBD1 covers 12 bases. Germline CDR1 and CDR2: SGHRS and YFSETQ. V lost 0 bases, J lost 7 bases, and 2 bases stayed unmatched. This CDR3 spans 15 amino acids. CDR3 amino acids: CASSLAGQGANEQFF. Here the CDR3 DNA reads TGCGCCAGCAGCTTGGCGGGACAGGGGGCGAATGAGCAGTTCTTC.

The chain is built from TRBV5-5 and TRBJ1-1; no reliable D call. This CDR3 spans 12 amino acids. Germline V gives CDR1 SGHKS, CDR2 YYEKEE (reference sequence). V was clipped by 4 bases and J by 7 bases, with 11 bases between them. DNA for the CDR3: TGTGCCAGCAGCCCTCGACAAAATGAAGCTTTCTTT. Protein: CASSPRQNEAFF.

This clone has only one observation. This chain uses TRBV11-2 with TRBJ1-2; D is perhaps TRBD1 (5 bases). This CDR3 spans 14 amino acids. Germline V CDR1 and CDR2: SGHAT, FQNNGV. V was clipped by 5 bases and J by 8 bases, with 18 bases between them. The CDR3 DNA sequence: TGTGCCAGCAGCCCAAGGACGGGGGTCGGGGGCTACACCTTC. It encodes CASSPRTGVGGYTF.

This clone was seen at least ten times. The CDR3: CASRRTSGEQFF. In nucleotides, the CDR3 is TGTGCCAGCAGACGGACTAGCGGAGAGCAGTTCTTC. The chain uses TRBV12-3 or TRBV12-4 and TRBJ2-1, with TRBD2 matching over 10 bases. With V trimmed by 6 bases and J by 10 bases, 3 bases remained unmatched. The CDR3 contains 12 residues.

The V and J genes are TRBV5-1 and TRBJ1-1; 8 bases are shared with TRBD1. Germline values: CDR1 SGHRS, CDR2 YFSETQ. V was clipped by 4 bases and J by 0 bases; unmatched bases: 8. The CDR3 has 16 residues. In DNA form, the CDR3 reads TGCGCCAGCAGCCAAGGACAGGGAGGAGTGAACACTGAAGCTTTCTTT. This gives the protein CASSQGQGGVNTEAFF.

This clone appeared once. V gene TRBV12-5 combines with J gene TRBJ2-4; perhaps TRBD1 as D (6 bases). The germline gives CDR1 LGHNT, CDR2 FRNRAP. The CDR3 is 16 residues long. V dropped 3 bases and J dropped 0 bases, with 12 bases sitting between them. The CDR3 sequence is CASGLVGGIAKNIQYF. CDR3 nucleotide sequence: TGTGCTAGTGGTTTAGTAGGGGGAATAGCCAAAAACATTCAGTACTTC.

This clone came up once. The chain employs TRBV4-2 and TRBJ2-1, with 9 nucleotides matching TRBD2. CDR1 LGHNA and CDR2 YNFKEQ come from the germline V gene. CDR3 length: 15 residues. J gave up 8 bases and V 4 bases, and 9 bases lay outside the gene matches. CDR3 region: CASSLAGAQGDEQFF. The CDR3 DNA sequence: TGTGCCAGCAGCCTAGCGGGGGCCCAGGGAGATGAGCAGTTCTTC.

DNA of the CDR3: TGTGCCTGGAGTTGGGCCAGGAGGTATCAGCCCCAGCATTTT. Amino acids: CAWSWARRYQPQHF. V and J are TRBV30 and TRBJ1-5; D unclear. This CDR3 contains 14 residues. The germline CDR1 and CDR2 sequences are GTSNPN and SVGIG (reference sequence). V lost 2 bases and J lost 5, with 13 bases in between.

The chain combines TRBV5-1 with TRBJ1-1; no clear D. V gave up 3 bases and J gave up 4 bases, with 13 bases separating them. Germline CDR1 is SGHRS and CDR2 is YFSETQ. The CDR3 extends over 14 amino acids. This CDR3 reads CASSSYELSTEAFF. As DNA, the CDR3 is TGCGCCAGCAGCTCTTATGAACTGAGCACTGAAGCTTTCTTT.

V is TRBV9 and J is TRBJ1-2; 7 positions match TRBD1. This CDR3 comprises 14 residues. V was clipped by 5 bases and J by 4 bases; unmatched bases: 8. CDR1 and CDR2 (germline): SGDLS, YYNGEE. The CDR3 sequence is CASRSTGDVYGYTF. The CDR3 DNA reads as TGTGCCAGCAGATCTACAGGGGACGTCTATGGCTACACCTTC.

V is TRBV7-2 and J is TRBJ1-3; D perhaps matches TRBD1 (6 bases). V was cut by 1 base and J by 2 bases, with 9 bases left in between. The CDR3 loop spans 15 amino acids. Germline lookup yields CDR1 SGHTA and CDR2 FQGNSA. The CDR3 DNA reads as TGTGCCAGCAGCTTAGAGGCAGGGGCTGGAAACACCATATATTTT. Its translation is CASSLEAGAGNTIYF.

V is TRBV5-4 and J is TRBJ1-2; TRBD1 is a possible D gene (6 bases). The CDR3 extends over 13 amino acids. V lost 4 bases and J 13 bases, leaving 20 bases between the germline ends. The germline gives CDR1 SGHNT, CDR2 YYREEE (reference sequence). This CDR3 is CASSGNPGDGCTF. The CDR3 nucleotides are TGTGCCAGCAGCGGGAACCCAGGGGACGGGTGCACCTTC.

V is TRBV5-6 and J is TRBJ1-5; TRBD1 might be the D (6 bases). The CDR3 spans 15 residues. Trimming took 5 bases from V and 6 from J, leaving 18 bases between them. Per germline, CDR1 SGHDT and CDR2 YYEEEE. CDR3 sequence: CASSFNREEGQPQHF. The CDR3 nucleotides are TGTGCCAGCAGTTTCAACAGGGAAGAAGGTCAGCCCCAGCATTTT.

Comments on this clone: The junction differs from germline at one of its ends, possibly a read error. The V call is TRBV19, the J call TRBJ2-7; tentatively, D is TRBD1 (7 bases). Germline V gives CDR1 LNHDA, CDR2 SQIVND (reference sequence). There are 15 residues in the CDR3. The CDR3 sequence is CASSIRRDSLYAQYF. The CDR3 nucleotides are TGTGCCAGTAGTATAAGGAGGGACAGTCTTTACGCGCAGTACTTC.

The V call is TRBV30, the J call TRBJ1-1; 7 bases map to TRBD1. Germline CDR1 reads GTSNPN; CDR2 reads SVGIG (reference sequence). The CDR3 runs 11 residues. V shed 7 bases, J shed 5 bases, and the junction held 4 bases outside the gene matches. CDR3 amino acids: CAFTGVTEAFF. CDR3 bases: TGTGCCTTTACAGGGGTAACTGAAGCTTTCTTT.

The chain links TRBV28 to TRBJ2-5, with TRBD1 as a possible D gene (6 bases). Germline CDR1 reads MDHEN; CDR2 reads SYDVKM. V dropped 7 bases and J dropped 5 bases, with 26 bases sitting between them. CDR3 length equals 17 residues. CDR3 residues: CASKSRGYRVSRETQYF. In DNA form, the CDR3 reads TGTGCCAGCAAATCAAGGGGGTACCGAGTTTCTCGGGAGACCCAGTACTTC.